Each of the 10 T cell receptor beta chains below was sequenced from the same sample in a study of beta chain features in type 1 diabetes (dated by TCRdb to 2016 to 2019). Their antigens are not known. The library was produced with the immunoSEQ multiplex PCR assay. All of the isolated RNA was reverse transcribed with the High Capacity cDNA Reverse Transcription Kit, so expressed TCRB transcripts were sequenced. TCRdb took over this immuneACCESS table, retaining in-frame rearrangements with V and J assigned. Such tables are incomplete; in checked studies, under half of the missing clones stem from an unresolved V gene, and the remainder is unexplained. Across this sample there are about 120,000 clones, with 15% to 20% seen only once. About 2.1% of the sample rests with the top ten. Results the study describes overall, beyond this receptor: In all four CD4+ subsets, TCRB CDR3 length was moderately but significantly shorter in type 1 diabetes patients.

The sample comprised central memory CD4+ T cells from blood. Source of these receptors: a man between 25 and 39 years old with type 1 diabetes.

The genes are TRBV7-2 and TRBJ1-1; no reliable D call. This CDR3 is 13 amino acids long. Germline V gives CDR1 SGHTA, CDR2 FQGNSA. V dropped 0 bases and J dropped 8 bases, with 10 bases sitting between them. CDR3 bases: TGTGCCAGCAGCTTAGCTCGGACCCTAGAAGCTTTCTTT. Protein sequence: CASSLARTLEAFF.

This clone was detected a few times. This chain uses TRBV29-1 with TRBJ2-1, with D perhaps matching TRBD1 (5 bases). This CDR3 comprises 13 residues. CDR1 and CDR2 from the germline V gene are SQVTM and ANQGSEA. V lost 7 bases, J lost 0 bases, and 10 bases lay in between. The CDR3 reads CSAGHSSYNEQFF. DNA of the CDR3: TGCAGCGCTGGACATAGCTCCTACAATGAGCAGTTCTTC.

The chain has TRBV11-2 and TRBJ2-7; TRBD1 matches 9 bases. The germline gives CDR1 SGHAT, CDR2 FQNNGV. The CDR3 extends over 16 amino acids. With V trimmed by 1 base and J by 5 bases, 9 bases remained unmatched. Here the CDR3 reads CASSLGIRDRDDEQYF. The CDR3 DNA is TGTGCCAGCAGCTTAGGAATTCGGGACAGGGATGACGAGCAGTACTTC.

This clone has only a few counts. The genes are TRBV7-2 and TRBJ2-5; D gene uncertain. This CDR3 comprises 12 residues. Germline V CDR1 and CDR2: SGHTA, FQGNSA. Trimming stripped 4 bases from V and 0 bases from J, with 3 bases between. DNA of the CDR3: TGTGCCAGCAGCTCACACCAAGAGACCCAGTACTTC. Translating it yields CASSSHQETQYF.

The rearrangement uses TRBV10-2 and TRBJ1-5; unclear D gene. Germline loops: CDR1 WSHSY, CDR2 SAAADI. The CDR3 covers 15 residues. Trimming pared 2 bases from V and 4 bases from J, leaving 12 bases between. The CDR3 DNA sequence: TGCGCCAGCAGTGAGGGTGGGAACAGAAATCAGCCCCAGCATTTT. Its translation is CASSEGGNRNQPQHF.

This chain connects TRBV7-2 to TRBJ2-7; 11 bases match TRBD1. The CDR3 is 14 amino acids. The germline V gene has CDR1 SGHTA and CDR2 FQGNSA. V was pared by 5 bases and J by 3 bases, with 3 bases of the junction left unmatched. The CDR3 nucleotides read TGTGCCAGCAGCCGGGACAGGGGGTTCTACGAGCAGTACTTC. This sequence encodes CASSRDRGFYEQYF.

The V and J genes are TRBV7-2 and TRBJ2-3; D gene unclear. Germline lookup yields CDR1 SGHTA and CDR2 FQGNSA. V gave up 5 bases and J gave up 2 bases, with 14 bases separating them. The CDR3 sequence is 15 residues long. The CDR3 region has the DNA TGTGCCAGCAGCCCGAAGGCGCGGTTCACAGATACGCAGTATTTT. Protein: CASSPKARFTDTQYF.

This clone has just a few counts. V is TRBV7-2 and J is TRBJ2-5; no reliable D call. The CDR3 extends over 13 amino acids. Trimming stripped 1 base from V and 4 bases from J, with 7 bases between. Germline CDR1 and CDR2: SGHTA and FQGNSA. CDR3 in amino acids: CASSLGLGETQYF. As DNA, the CDR3 is TGTGCCAGCAGCTTAGGGCTCGGAGAGACCCAGTACTTC.

The table lists this clone with a few counts. It differs at one base from a far larger clone, so likely a read error. The genes are TRBV2 and TRBJ1-4, with no clear D. Trimming removed 6 bases at V and 11 bases at J, with 10 bases between. From germline, CDR1 is SNHLY and CDR2 FYNNEI. The CDR3 consists of 11 residues. CDR3 DNA sequence: TGTGCCAGCAGAGAGGAGCGGAAACTGTTTTTT. It codes for CASREERKLFF.

This rearrangement joins TRBV10-1 to TRBJ2-7, with D possibly being TRBD2 (6 bases). Trimming took off 0 bases at V and 6 bases at J, with 9 bases between the two ends. This CDR3 contains 13 residues. From germline, CDR1 is WNHNN and CDR2 SYGVQD (reference sequence). CDR3: CASSESLGGEQYF. The CDR3 region has the DNA TGCGCCAGCAGTGAGTCGCTCGGGGGCGAGCAGTACTTC.